The sequence of this T cell receptor beta chain was determined in a study of control samples from healthy donors and cancer patients. Sequencing was performed with immunoSEQ multiplex PCR; in TCRdb, only in-frame clones are kept and a portion is missing. The data hold 75,000 to 95,000 clones, with 70% to 85% observed a single time. A word on this clone: Different DNA sequences within this sample yield the same CDR3.

The germline CDR1 and CDR2 sequences are KGHSH and LQKENI. The CDR3 is 13 residues long. Trimming removed 1 base at V and 5 bases at J, with 8 bases between. The clonotype originates from a man between 65 and 79 years old with lung cancer. The sample comprised PBMCs. This chain uses TRBV18 with TRBJ1-1, with D unresolved. The CDR3 spells CASSPQGRTEAFF. The DNA of the CDR3 is TGTGCCAGCTCACCACAGGGTAGGACTGAAGCTTTCTTT. Combining the CDR3 with reference TRBV18 and TRBJ1-1 gives the whole variable domain NAGVMQNPRHLVRRRGQEARLRCSPMKGHSHVYWYRQLPEEGLKFMVYLQKENIIDESGMPKERFSAEFPKEGPSILRIQQVVRGDSAAYFCASSPQGRTEAFFGQGTRLTVV.